The present T cell receptor (beta chain) was sequenced within a study of blood T cell repertoires in COVID-19. Study background: PBMCs, B-cell-depleted T cells, or T cells provided the cDNA or gDNA that made up the material.

Enrollees, about 18 to 89 years old, lived in about two dozen US areas. Germline V gives CDR1 LNHDA, CDR2 SQIVND (reference sequence). Trimming pared 7 bases from V and 5 bases from J, leaving 17 bases between. CDR3 length: 15 amino acids. Clones were sequenced by immunoSEQ multiplex PCR, and TCRdb holds only the in-frame ones, with some missing. Altogether 150,000 to 200,000 clones are present, about 90% being singletons, with the ten largest covering around 6.5%. This clonotype was obtained from a woman between 45 and 60 years old who had recovered from COVID-19. Sequencing used PBMCs or T cells enriched from blood (not recorded which). V is TRBV19 and J is TRBJ2-2; possible D gene TRBD2, 6 bases. The CDR3 DNA is TGTGCCAGTAAGGTTACGGGAGTGAGTACCGGGGAGCTGTTTTTT. Its protein is CASKVTGVSTGELFF.